The sequence of this T cell receptor (beta chain) was determined in a study of monozygotic twins with inflammatory bowel disease. With the 5' RACE reads reprocessed, TCRdb shows one record per CDR3 protein and no DNA. This sample's table has a few hundred thousand distinct CDR3 sequences. This CDR3 region has 13 residues. From germline, CDR1 is LGHNA and CDR2 YSLEER. In regard to this clonotype: Its antigen is not known.

Findings and caveats of the study: The study found lower TCRbeta diversity (inverse Simpson) in IBD patients than in healthy co-twins. Researchers reported no repertoire similarity difference between concordant and discordant twins, possibly from limited power. Healthy twins shared more clonotypes with others than IBD patients, most markedly active ones.

The receptor comes from a human donor with ulcerative colitis or Crohn's disease, or a healthy co-twin of an affected twin (not recorded which). The rearrangement links TRBV4-3 to TRBJ1-5. The specimen sequenced was blood. CDR3 residues: CASSQDRNQPQHF.